This T cell receptor beta chain emerged from a study of Ad26.COV2.S vaccination and SARS-CoV-2 variants. Looking at the study overall: Each vaccinee took Ad26.COV2.S intramuscularly, once or twice 56 days apart. Study outcomes and limitations: The placebo group had lower spike-specific TCR breadth than the vaccine recipients did. Substantial breadth was reportedly displayed by spike-specific CD8+ and CD4+ T cell responses after vaccination.

Generated by immunoSEQ multiplex PCR, the TCRdb table keeps only in-frame clones and is missing some. The sample lists 510,000 or so clones, roughly 85% seen once, with roughly 13% in the top ten. Per germline, CDR1 MGHRA and CDR2 YSYEKL. The ends lost 4 bases at V and 4 bases at J; junction bases unmatched: 6. The CDR3 runs to 16 residues. With regard to this clone: Its antigen is as yet unknown.

Treatment: some 19 received Ad26.COV2.S at low or high dose, single or two shots; 5 received placebo; per-sample allocation not given. Day 63 following the first vaccine or placebo injection was when the samples were taken. The donor's status was that of an adult aged 18-55 years in Boston. The genes are TRBV4-1 and TRBJ2-1, with 11 bases identical to TRBD2. The sequencing used peripheral blood, collected in a trial of Ad26.COV2.S vaccine versus placebo. This TCR was sampled from a person aged 18-65 years who received the Ad26.COV2.S COVID-19 vaccine or a placebo. The CDR3 spells CASSPSGLAVYNEQFF. CDR3 DNA sequence: TGCGCCAGCAGCCCTTCGGGACTAGCGGTATACAATGAGCAGTTCTTC.